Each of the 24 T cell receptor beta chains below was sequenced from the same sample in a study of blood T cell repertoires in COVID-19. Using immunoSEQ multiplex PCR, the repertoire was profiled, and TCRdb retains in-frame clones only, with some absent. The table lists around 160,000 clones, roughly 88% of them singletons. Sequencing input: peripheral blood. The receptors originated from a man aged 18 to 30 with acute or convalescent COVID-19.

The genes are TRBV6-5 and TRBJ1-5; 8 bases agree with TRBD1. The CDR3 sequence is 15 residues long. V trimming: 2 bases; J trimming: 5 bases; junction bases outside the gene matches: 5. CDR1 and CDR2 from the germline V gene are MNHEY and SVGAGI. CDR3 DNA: TGTGCCAGCAGTTACGGACAGGGTCTTGATCAGCCCCAGCATTTT. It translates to CASSYGQGLDQPQHF.

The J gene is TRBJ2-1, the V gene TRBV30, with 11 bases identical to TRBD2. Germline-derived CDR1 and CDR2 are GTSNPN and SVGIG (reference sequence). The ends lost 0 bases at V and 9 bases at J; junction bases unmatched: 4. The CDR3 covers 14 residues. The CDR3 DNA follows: TGTGCCTGGAGTGTACTAGCGGGGGTGGGTGAGCAGTTCTTC. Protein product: CAWSVLAGVGEQFF.

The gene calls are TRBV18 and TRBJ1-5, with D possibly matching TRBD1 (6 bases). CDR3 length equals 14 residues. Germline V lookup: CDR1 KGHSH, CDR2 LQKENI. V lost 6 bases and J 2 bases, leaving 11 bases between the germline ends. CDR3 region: CASSKQGGNQPQHF. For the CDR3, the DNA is TGTGCCAGCTCGAAACAGGGTGGCAATCAGCCCCAGCATTTT.

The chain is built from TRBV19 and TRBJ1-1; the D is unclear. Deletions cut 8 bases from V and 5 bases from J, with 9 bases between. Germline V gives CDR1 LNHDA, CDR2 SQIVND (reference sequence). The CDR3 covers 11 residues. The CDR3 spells CASLGRTEAFF. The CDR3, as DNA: TGTGCCAGTCTGGGGAGGACTGAAGCTTTCTTT.

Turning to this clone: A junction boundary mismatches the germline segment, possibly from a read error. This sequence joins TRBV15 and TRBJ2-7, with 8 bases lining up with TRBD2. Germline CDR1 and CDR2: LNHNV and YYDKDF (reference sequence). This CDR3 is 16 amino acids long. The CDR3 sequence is CTTAGFGSGTSYEQYF. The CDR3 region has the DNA TGTACCACCGCCGGATTTGGTAGCGGGACCTCCTACGAGCAGTACTTC.

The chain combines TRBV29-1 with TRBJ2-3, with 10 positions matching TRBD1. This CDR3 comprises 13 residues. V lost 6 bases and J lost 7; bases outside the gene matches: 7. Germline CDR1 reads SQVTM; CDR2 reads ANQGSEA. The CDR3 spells CSVTGGVMYTQYF. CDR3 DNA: TGCAGCGTGACAGGGGGCGTAATGTATACGCAGTATTTT.

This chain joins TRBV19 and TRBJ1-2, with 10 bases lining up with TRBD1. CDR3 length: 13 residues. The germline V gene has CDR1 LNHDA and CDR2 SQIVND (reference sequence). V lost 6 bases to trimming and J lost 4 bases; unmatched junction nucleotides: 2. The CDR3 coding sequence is TGTGCCAGTAGAGACAGGGGGCTCTATGGCTACACCTTC. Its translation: CASRDRGLYGYTF.

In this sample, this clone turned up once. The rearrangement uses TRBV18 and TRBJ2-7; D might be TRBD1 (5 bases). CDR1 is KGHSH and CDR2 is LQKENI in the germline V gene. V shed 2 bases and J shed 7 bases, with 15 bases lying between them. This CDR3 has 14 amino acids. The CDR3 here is CASSPGATRGEQYF. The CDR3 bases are TGTGCCAGCTCACCAGGGGCCACCCGTGGGGAGCAGTACTTC.

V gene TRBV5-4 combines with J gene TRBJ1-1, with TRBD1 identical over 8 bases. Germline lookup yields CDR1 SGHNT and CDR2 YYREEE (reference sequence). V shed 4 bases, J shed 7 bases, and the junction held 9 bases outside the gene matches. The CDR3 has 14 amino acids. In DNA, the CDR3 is TGTGCCAGCAGCAACAAGGACAGGGCGAGTGAAGCTTTCTTT. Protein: CASSNKDRASEAFF.

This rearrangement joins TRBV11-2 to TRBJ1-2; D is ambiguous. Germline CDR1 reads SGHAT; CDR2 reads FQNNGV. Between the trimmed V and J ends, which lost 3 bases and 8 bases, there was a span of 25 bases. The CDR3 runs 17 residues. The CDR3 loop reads CASSLAGLWTGRGGYTF. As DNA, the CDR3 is TGTGCCAGCAGCTTGGCAGGCCTCTGGACCGGGCGGGGAGGCTACACCTTC.

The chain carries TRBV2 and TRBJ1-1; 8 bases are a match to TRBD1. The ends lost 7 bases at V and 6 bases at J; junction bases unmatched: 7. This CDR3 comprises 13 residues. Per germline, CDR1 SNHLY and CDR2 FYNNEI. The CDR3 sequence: CASKDRDGSEAFF. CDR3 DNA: TGTGCCAGCAAGGACAGGGATGGCTCTGAAGCTTTCTTT. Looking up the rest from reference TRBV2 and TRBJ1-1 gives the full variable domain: EPEVTQTPSHQVTQMGQEVILRCVPISNHLYFYWYRQILGQKVEFLVSFYNNEISEKSEIFDDQFSVERPDGSNFTLKIRSTKLEDSAMYFCASKDRDGSEAFFGQGTRLTVV.

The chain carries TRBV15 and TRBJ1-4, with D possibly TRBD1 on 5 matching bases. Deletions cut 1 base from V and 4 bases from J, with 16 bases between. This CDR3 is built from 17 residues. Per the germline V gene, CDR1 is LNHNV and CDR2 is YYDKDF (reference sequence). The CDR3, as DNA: TGTGCCACCAGCAGAGTAAAGGGGACTCGATTTAATGAAAAACTGTTTTTT. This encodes CATSRVKGTRFNEKLFF.

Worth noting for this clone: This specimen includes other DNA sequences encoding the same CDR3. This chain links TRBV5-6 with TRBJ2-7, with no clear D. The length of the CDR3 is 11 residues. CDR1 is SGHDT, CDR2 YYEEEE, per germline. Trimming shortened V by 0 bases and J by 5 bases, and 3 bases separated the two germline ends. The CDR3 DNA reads TGTGCCAGCAGCTTGGTAAACGAGCAGTACTTC. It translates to CASSLVNEQYF.

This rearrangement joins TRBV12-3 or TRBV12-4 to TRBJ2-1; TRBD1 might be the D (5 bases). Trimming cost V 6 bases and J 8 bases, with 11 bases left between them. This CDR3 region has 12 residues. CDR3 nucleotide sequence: TGTGCCAGCAGGAGAAGGGGTTATGAGCAGTTCTTC. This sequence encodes CASRRRGYEQFF.

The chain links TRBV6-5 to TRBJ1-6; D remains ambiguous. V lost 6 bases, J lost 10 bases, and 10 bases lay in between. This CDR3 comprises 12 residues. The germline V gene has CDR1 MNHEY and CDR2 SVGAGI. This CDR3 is CASRERQSPLHF. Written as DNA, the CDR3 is TGTGCCAGCAGAGAGAGGCAGTCACCCCTCCACTTT.

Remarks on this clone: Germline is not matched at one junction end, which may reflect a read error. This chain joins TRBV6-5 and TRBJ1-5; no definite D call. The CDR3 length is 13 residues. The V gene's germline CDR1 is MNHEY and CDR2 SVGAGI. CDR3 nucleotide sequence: TGTGCCAGCAGGTACTCTAGGAGTCAGCCCCAGCATTTT. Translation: CASRYSRSQPQHF.

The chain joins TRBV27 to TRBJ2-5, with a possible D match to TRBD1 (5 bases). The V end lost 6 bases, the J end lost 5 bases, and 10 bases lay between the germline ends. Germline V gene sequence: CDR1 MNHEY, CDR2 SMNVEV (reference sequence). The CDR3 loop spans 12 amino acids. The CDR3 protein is CASRGRDETQYF. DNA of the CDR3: TGTGCCAGCAGGGGCAGGGATGAGACCCAGTACTTC.

The CDR3 reads CATSDSFSGTGDNEQFF. CDR3 nucleotides: TGTGCCACCAGTGACTCATTTAGCGGGACGGGGGACAATGAGCAGTTCTTC. The chain is built from TRBV24-1 and TRBJ2-1; 8 positions agree with TRBD2. Trimming removed 4 bases from V and 5 bases from J; junction bases left unmatched: 12. Germline-derived CDR1 and CDR2 are KGHDR and SFDVKD. The CDR3 runs to 17 residues.

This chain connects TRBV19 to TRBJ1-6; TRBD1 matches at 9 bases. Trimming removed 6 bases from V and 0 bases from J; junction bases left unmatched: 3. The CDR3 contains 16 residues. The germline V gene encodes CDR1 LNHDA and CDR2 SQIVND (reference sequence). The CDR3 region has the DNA TGTGCCAGTAGAGTGACAGGGGGCTCCTATAATTCACCCCTCCACTTT. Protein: CASRVTGGSYNSPLHF.

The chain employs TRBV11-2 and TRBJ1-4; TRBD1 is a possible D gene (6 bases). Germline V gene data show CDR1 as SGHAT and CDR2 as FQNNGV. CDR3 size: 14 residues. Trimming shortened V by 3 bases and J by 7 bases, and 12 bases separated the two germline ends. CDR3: CASSLVQGIEKLFF. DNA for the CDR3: TGTGCCAGCAGCTTGGTACAGGGTATTGAAAAACTGTTTTTT.

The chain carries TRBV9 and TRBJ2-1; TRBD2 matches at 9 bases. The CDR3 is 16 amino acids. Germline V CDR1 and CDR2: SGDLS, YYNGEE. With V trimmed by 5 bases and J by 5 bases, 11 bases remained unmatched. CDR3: CASSPPGLAADNEQFF. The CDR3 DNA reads TGTGCCAGCAGTCCTCCGGGACTAGCCGCCGACAATGAGCAGTTCTTC.

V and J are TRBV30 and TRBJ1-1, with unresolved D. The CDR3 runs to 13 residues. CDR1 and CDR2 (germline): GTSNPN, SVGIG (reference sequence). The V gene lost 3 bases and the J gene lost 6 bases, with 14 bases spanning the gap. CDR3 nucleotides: TGTGCCTGGAGCTGGGGTGGAGGACCTGAAGCTTTCTTT. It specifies CAWSWGGGPEAFF.

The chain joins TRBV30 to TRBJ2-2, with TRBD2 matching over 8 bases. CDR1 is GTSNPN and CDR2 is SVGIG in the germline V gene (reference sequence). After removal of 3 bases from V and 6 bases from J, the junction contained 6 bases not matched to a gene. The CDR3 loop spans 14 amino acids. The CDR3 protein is CAWRPRGGPGELFF. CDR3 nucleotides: TGTGCCTGGAGGCCTCGGGGGGGGCCCGGGGAGCTGTTTTTT.

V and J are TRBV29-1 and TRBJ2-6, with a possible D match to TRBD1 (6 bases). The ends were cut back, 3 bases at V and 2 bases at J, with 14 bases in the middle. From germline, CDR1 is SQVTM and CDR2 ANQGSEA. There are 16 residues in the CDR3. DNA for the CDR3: TGCAGCGTTGAGGACCTACAGGGCACTGGGGCCAACGTCCTGACTTTC. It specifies CSVEDLQGTGANVLTF.